This TCR beta chain comes out of a study of T cells in Graves' hyperthyroidism and ophthalmopathy. Turning to this clonotype: Antigen unknown.

The CDR3 is made up of 13 amino acids. V lost 5 bases, J lost 3 bases, and 10 bases lay in between. CDR1 and CDR2 (germline): GTSNPN, SVGIG (reference sequence). TCR beta CDR3 sequences were amplified from RNA transcripts. The HTBI primer set drove a first-round RT-PCR of the TCR CDR3. TCRdb redid the calling of the multiplex PCR reads with MiXCR, one entry per CDR3 protein. The repertoire holds roughly 380,000 distinct CDR3 sequences, with about a fifth as singletons. Overall study results and limits: A median 6.5 months before onset, the model predicted ophthalmopathy.

The sequence was collected from a woman aged 18-29 years with Graves' hyperthyroidism. The specimen was blood. The chain is built from TRBV30 and TRBJ2-2; no clear D. The CDR3 here is CAWGRAYTGELFF. The CDR3 region has the DNA TGTGCCTGGGGACGGGCTTACACCGGGGAGCTGTTTTTT. Drawing the rest from reference TRBV30 and TRBJ2-2, the complete variable domain is SQTIHQWPATLVQPVGSPLSLECTVEGTSNPNLYWYRQAAGRGLQLLFYSVGIGQISSEVPQNLSASRPQDRQFILSSKKLLLSDSGFYLCAWGRAYTGELFFGEGSRLTVL.